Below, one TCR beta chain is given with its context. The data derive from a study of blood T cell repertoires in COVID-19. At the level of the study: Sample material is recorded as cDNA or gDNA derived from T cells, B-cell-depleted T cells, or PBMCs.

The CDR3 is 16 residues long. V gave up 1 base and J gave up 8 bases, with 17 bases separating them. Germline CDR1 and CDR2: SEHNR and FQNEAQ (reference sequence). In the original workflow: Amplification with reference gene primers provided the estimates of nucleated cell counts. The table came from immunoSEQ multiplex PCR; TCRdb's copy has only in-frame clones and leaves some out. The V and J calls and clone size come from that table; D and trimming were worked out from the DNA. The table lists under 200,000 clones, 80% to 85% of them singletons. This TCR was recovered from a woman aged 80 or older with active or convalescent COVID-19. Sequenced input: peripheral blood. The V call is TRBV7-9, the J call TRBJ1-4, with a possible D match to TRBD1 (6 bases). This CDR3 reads CASSLGIDRPWEKLFF. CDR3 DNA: TGTGCCAGCAGCTTAGGGATAGACAGGCCTTGGGAAAAACTGTTTTTT.